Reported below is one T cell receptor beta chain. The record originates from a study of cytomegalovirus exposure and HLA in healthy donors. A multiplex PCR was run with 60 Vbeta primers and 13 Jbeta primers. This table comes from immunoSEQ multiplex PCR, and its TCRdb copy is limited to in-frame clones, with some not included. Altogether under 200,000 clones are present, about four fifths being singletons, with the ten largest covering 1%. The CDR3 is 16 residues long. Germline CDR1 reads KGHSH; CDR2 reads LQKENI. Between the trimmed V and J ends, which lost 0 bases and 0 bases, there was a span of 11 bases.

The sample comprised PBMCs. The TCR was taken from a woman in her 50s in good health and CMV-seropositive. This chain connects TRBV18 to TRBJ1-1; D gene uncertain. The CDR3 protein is CASSPPPGRVNTEAFF. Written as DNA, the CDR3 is TGTGCCAGCTCACCACCCCCGGGGAGAGTGAACACTGAAGCTTTCTTT.